The 30 T cell receptor beta chains given below trace back to one sample, sequenced in a study of human T cells and chemical hapten exposure. TCRdb ran MiXCR on the RACE reads and lists one entry per CDR3 protein. This sample has 130,000 or so distinct CDR3 sequences; approximately 9.5% occur once, and the top ten carry approximately 2%. Time point reported: healthy volunteer bleed at 2 weeks. It was unfractionated whole blood from which total RNA was extracted. Sequenced: whole blood. The receptors stem from a male donor in good health. Some clones in this sample may be carry-over from other donors' samples.

This clonotype was detected a few times. This chain uses TRBV10-3 with TRBJ2-6; the match to TRBD1 covers 9 bases. Germline trimming cut 4 bases from V and 2 bases from J; bases unmatched to any gene: 6. Germline lookup yields CDR1 ENHRY and CDR2 SYGVKD. The CDR3 extends over 17 amino acids. For the CDR3, the DNA is TGTGCCATCAGTGGGGACAGGGAGGAAGCTGGGGCCAACGTCCTGACTTTC. This translates into CAISGDREEAGANVLTF.

This chain connects TRBV3-1 to TRBJ1-5, with a tentative D call TRBD1 (6 bases). The CDR3 is made up of 15 amino acids. Trimming removed 4 bases from V and 6 bases from J, with 16 bases in between. The germline CDR1 and CDR2 sequences are LGHDT and YNNKEL (reference sequence). The CDR3 loop is CASSPTAGGGQPQHF. The CDR3 DNA reads TGTGCCAGCAGCCCGACGGCCGGGGGCGGTCAGCCCCAGCATTTT. Using reference TRBV3-1 and TRBJ1-5 for the parts outside the CDR3, the full variable domain is DTAVSQTPKYLVTQMGNDKSIKCEQNLGHDTMYWYKQDSKKFLKIMFSYNNKELIINETVPNRFSPKSPDKAHLNLHINSLELGDSAVYFCASSPTAGGGQPQHFGDGTRLSIL.

This clonotype was detected ten times or more. The genes are TRBV20-1 and TRBJ2-7; a possible D gene is TRBD1 (6 bases). The CDR3 has 14 residues. Germline V gene lookup returns CDR1 DFQATT and CDR2 SNEGSKA (reference sequence). Trimming left V 3 bases short and J 0 bases short, with 12 bases between. CDR3 sequence (DNA): TGCAGTGCTAGGAGGGACACAAGCTCCTACGAGCAGTACTTC. Its translation is CSARRDTSSYEQYF.

This clonotype came up many times. The V gene is TRBV20-1, the J gene TRBJ2-4; 12 nucleotides align to TRBD2. The CDR3 has 14 residues. V trimming: 3 bases; J trimming: 7 bases; junction bases outside the gene matches: 4. Looked up from germline, CDR1 is DFQATT and CDR2 is SNEGSKA (reference sequence). The CDR3 bases are TGCAGTGCTAGGACTAGCGGGGGAACGAACATTCAGTACTTC. It encodes CSARTSGGTNIQYF.

The rearrangement links TRBV4-1 to TRBJ1-2; D call uncertain. V lost 0 bases to trimming and J lost 1 base, with 9 bases between them. The CDR3 sequence is 15 residues long. The germline gives CDR1 MGHRA, CDR2 YSYEKL. In DNA, the CDR3 is TGCGCCAGCAGCCAAGAGGGCCCCGGTAACTATGGCTACACCTTC. Its translation: CASSQEGPGNYGYTF.

This clonotype has ten or more counts. The chain combines TRBV5-1 with TRBJ1-1, with a tentative D call TRBD1 (6 bases). The CDR3 is 11 amino acids. Germline CDR1 and CDR2: SGHRS and YFSETQ. Trimming removed 6 bases at V and 6 bases at J, with 9 bases between. CDR3 amino acids: CASTQGSEAFF. In DNA form, the CDR3 reads TGCGCCAGCACACAGGGTTCTGAAGCTTTCTTT.

In its sample, this clonotype was seen a few times. V gene TRBV27 combines with J gene TRBJ1-6; perhaps TRBD1 as D (6 bases). The ends were cut back, 3 bases at V and 0 bases at J, with 15 bases in the middle. This CDR3 spans 18 amino acids. Germline values: CDR1 MNHEY, CDR2 SMNVEV (reference sequence). The CDR3 sequence: CASSFNPADSSYNSPLHF. The CDR3 DNA follows: TGTGCCAGCAGTTTTAATCCCGCGGACAGCTCCTATAATTCACCCCTCCACTTT.

This chain connects TRBV13 to TRBJ1-1; no clear D gene. The germline gives CDR1 PRHDT, CDR2 FYEKMQ (reference sequence). Trimming removed 0 bases at V and 7 bases at J, with 6 bases between. The CDR3 length is 12 residues. CDR3 in amino acids: CASSLGPGEAFF. CDR3 nucleotide sequence: TGTGCCAGCAGCTTAGGCCCAGGTGAAGCTTTCTTT.

The rearrangement links TRBV20-1 to TRBJ2-3, with D perhaps matching TRBD1 (6 bases). Germline V gene sequence: CDR1 DFQATT, CDR2 SNEGSKA (reference sequence). The CDR3 covers 15 residues. Trimming stripped 2 bases from V and 5 bases from J, with 17 bases between. CDR3 nucleotides: TGCAGTGCTAGACGACGCAGGGGCGCGGAAGATACGCAGTATTTT. Its protein product is CSARRRRGAEDTQYF.

This clonotype was seen a few times. V gene TRBV4-3 combines with J gene TRBJ2-2; TRBD2 matches at 7 bases. Germline CDR1 is LGHNA and CDR2 is YSLEER. The J segment lost 1 base and the V segment lost 4 bases, leaving 9 bases of the junction unmatched. This CDR3 has 17 amino acids. This chain's CDR3 is CASSRPAGGGNTGELFF. CDR3 DNA sequence: TGCGCCAGCAGCCGCCCAGCGGGCGGGGGGAACACCGGGGAGCTGTTTTTT.

This clonotype occurred a few times. This chain connects TRBV9 to TRBJ1-2; no firm D call. The V gene's germline CDR1 is SGDLS and CDR2 YYNGEE. The CDR3 consists of 12 residues. Deletions cut 4 bases from V and 6 bases from J, with 10 bases between. CDR3 sequence: CASSPWNDGYTF. The CDR3 coding sequence is TGTGCCAGCAGCCCATGGAATGATGGCTACACCTTC.

This clonotype was detected a few times. This chain links TRBV5-1 with TRBJ2-7; a possible D gene is TRBD1 (7 bases). Trimming took off 4 bases at V and 2 bases at J, with 13 bases between the two ends. CDR1 SGHRS and CDR2 YFSETQ come from the germline V gene. The CDR3 runs 14 residues. The CDR3 DNA sequence: TGCGCCAGCAGCCCCAGGGGGGTGCCCTACGAGCAGTACTTC. This gives the protein CASSPRGVPYEQYF.

This clonotype has just a few counts. The rearrangement joins TRBV9 to TRBJ2-1, with D maybe TRBD1 (6 bases). The CDR3 loop spans 14 amino acids. The V gene lost 4 bases and the J gene lost 9 bases, with 17 bases spanning the gap. Germline CDR1 SGDLS, CDR2 YYNGEE. CDR3 DNA sequence: TGTGCCAGCAGCCGTAATACAGGGTCCCTTGAGCAGTTCTTC. Amino acid sequence: CASSRNTGSLEQFF.

This clonotype has just a few counts. This sequence joins TRBV3-1 and TRBJ2-7; 8 bases map to TRBD2. The CDR3 sequence is 16 residues long. In germline, CDR1 is LGHDT, CDR2 YNNKEL (reference sequence). V was pared by 0 bases and J by 4 bases, with 8 bases of the junction left unmatched. The CDR3 DNA follows: TGTGCCAGCAGCCAAGATGCGGGGGGCACAGCGTACGAGCAGTACTTC. As protein: CASSQDAGGTAYEQYF.

This clonotype was observed a few times. This chain connects TRBV25-1 to TRBJ1-2; tentatively, D is TRBD1 (6 bases). The germline gives CDR1 MGHDK, CDR2 SYGVNS. The CDR3 is 12 residues long. V dropped 8 bases and J dropped 7 bases, with 14 bases sitting between them. Here the CDR3 reads CASQSGVGGYTF. CDR3 DNA: TGTGCCAGCCAATCAGGGGTCGGTGGCTACACCTTC.

This clonotype has a handful of counts. The chain is built from TRBV20-1 and TRBJ2-5; TRBD2 matches 7 bases. Trimming at V came to 1 base and at J to 2 bases, leaving 4 bases not matched to a gene. The germline V gene encodes CDR1 DFQATT and CDR2 SNEGSKA (reference sequence). This CDR3 is 14 amino acids long. CDR3 sequence: CSARAKRGQETQYF. CDR3 DNA: TGCAGTGCTAGAGCCAAGCGGGGACAAGAGACCCAGTACTTC.

The genes are TRBV12-3 or TRBV12-4 and TRBJ2-1; 8 positions match TRBD2. The CDR3 covers 13 residues. The V gene end was trimmed by 5 bases and the J gene end by 15 bases; junction bases not matched to a gene: 12. DNA for the CDR3: TGTGCCAGCAGTCCCCCTAAGGCGGGGGGCTCGTTCTTC. Translation gives CASSPPKAGGSFF.

In this sample, this clonotype turned up many times. The V and J genes are TRBV5-1 and TRBJ2-5; D unresolved. Looked up from germline, CDR1 is SGHRS and CDR2 is YFSETQ. V lost 0 bases and J lost 2, with 17 bases in between. The CDR3 is 17 residues long. The CDR3 sequence: CASSLGADWAFQETQYF. In nucleotides, the CDR3 is TGCGCCAGCAGCTTGGGAGCTGATTGGGCCTTTCAAGAGACCCAGTACTTC.

This clonotype occurred a few times. V and J are TRBV11-2 and TRBJ2-6, with D uncertain. V was trimmed by 4 bases and J by 0 bases, leaving 7 bases between them. This CDR3 has 15 amino acids. Germline V gene lookup returns CDR1 SGHAT and CDR2 FQNNGV. CDR3 sequence: CASSYKGSGANVLTF. The CDR3 nucleotides are TGTGCCAGCAGCTACAAGGGCTCTGGGGCCAACGTCCTGACTTTC.

The chain employs TRBV10-3 and TRBJ2-3, with D perhaps matching TRBD2 (5 bases). V was pared by 3 bases and J by 1 base, with 17 bases between. CDR3 length: 17 amino acids. CDR1 is ENHRY and CDR2 is SYGVKD in the germline V gene. The chain's CDR3 is CAISDGFSDVGTDTQYF. The CDR3 coding sequence is TGTGCCATCAGTGACGGATTTAGCGATGTAGGCACAGATACGCAGTATTTT.

In its sample, this clonotype was seen many times. This rearrangement joins TRBV7-9 to TRBJ1-2; TRBD1 is a possible D gene (5 bases). There are 14 residues in the CDR3. CDR1 is SEHNR, CDR2 FQNEAQ, per germline (reference sequence). Between the trimmed V and J ends, which lost 4 bases and 4 bases, there was a span of 13 bases. The CDR3 loop reads CASSSLRGGYGYTF. DNA for the CDR3: TGTGCCAGCAGCTCCCTAAGGGGCGGCTATGGCTACACCTTC.

The rearrangement uses TRBV12-3 or TRBV12-4 and TRBJ2-1; D is undetermined. The V end lost 5 bases, the J end lost 9 bases, and 5 bases lay between the germline ends. The CDR3 length is 10 residues. CDR3 DNA: TGTGCCAGCAGTAACGGTGAGCAGTTCTTC. Its protein is CASSNGEQFF.

V is TRBV7-9 and J is TRBJ1-1; D ambiguous. CDR1 and CDR2 (germline): SEHNR, FQNEAQ (reference sequence). The CDR3 is made up of 15 amino acids. Trimming shortened V by 4 bases and J by 8 bases, and 20 bases separated the two germline ends. The CDR3 nucleotides read TGTGCCAGCAGCTCGAGAAGGTTTGGGGAATCCGAAGCTTTCTTT. Translated, it gives CASSSRRFGESEAFF.

The chain links TRBV10-3 to TRBJ1-6, with 8 bases matching TRBD1. The V segment lost 0 bases and the J segment 5 bases; nucleotides outside the gene matches: 3. The CDR3 spans 16 residues. Germline V CDR1 and CDR2: ENHRY, SYGVKD. Here the CDR3 DNA reads TGTGCCATCAGTGAGTCGGAGGACAGGGATAATTCACCCCTCCACTTT. This translates into CAISESEDRDNSPLHF.

The V call is TRBV27, the J call TRBJ2-1; unclear D gene. The V end was cut by 5 bases, the J end by 8 bases, with 10 bases between. CDR1 is MNHEY, CDR2 SMNVEV, per germline (reference sequence). The CDR3 is 12 amino acids. The CDR3: CASSPEKDEQFF. The CDR3 DNA is TGTGCCAGCAGTCCCGAAAAAGATGAGCAGTTCTTC.

This chain joins TRBV12-3 or TRBV12-4 and TRBJ2-1, with D hard to call. CDR3 length equals 12 residues. Trimming stripped 5 bases from V and 5 bases from J, with 7 bases between. The chain's CDR3 is CASSATNNEQFF. The CDR3 nucleotides read TGTGCCAGCAGTGCTACCAACAATGAGCAGTTCTTC.

This clonotype was counted a few times. The chain has TRBV27 and TRBJ1-6; D is uncertain. V was clipped by 1 base and J by 2 bases, with 15 bases between them. In germline, CDR1 is MNHEY, CDR2 SMNVEV (reference sequence). The length of the CDR3 is 18 residues. The CDR3 sequence: CASSLLASQWTYNSPLHF. CDR3 bases: TGTGCCAGCAGTTTATTGGCGTCGCAATGGACCTATAATTCACCCCTCCACTTT.

The chain combines TRBV20-1 with TRBJ2-2; D is possibly TRBD1 (5 bases). Germline CDR1 DFQATT, CDR2 SNEGSKA (reference sequence). Trimming cost V 3 bases and J 4 bases, with 18 bases left between them. CDR3 length: 16 amino acids. CDR3 loop: CSASRSQGGATGELFF. As DNA, the CDR3 is TGCAGTGCTAGTAGGAGCCAGGGTGGGGCCACCGGGGAGCTGTTTTTT.

The V gene is TRBV2, the J gene TRBJ2-7, with unresolved D. V gave up 3 bases and J gave up 5 bases, with 14 bases separating them. This CDR3 is built from 14 residues. In germline, CDR1 is SNHLY, CDR2 FYNNEI. The CDR3 reads CASSDTSSSDEQYF. The CDR3 nucleotides read TGTGCCAGCAGTGATACGTCTTCAAGCGACGAGCAGTACTTC.

This clonotype was found many times. The chain recombines TRBV11-2 with TRBJ1-1; possibly TRBD1 for D (6 bases). Trimming left V 5 bases short and J 5 bases short, with 15 bases between. Germline CDR1 is SGHAT and CDR2 is FQNNGV. This CDR3 is 14 amino acids long. Here the CDR3 DNA reads TGTGCCAGCAGCCCCACGGGGGGCGGAACTGAAGCTTTCTTT. Its translation is CASSPTGGGTEAFF.